This TCR beta chain is drawn from a study of T cell clones after liver transplantation. As for the study in general: In this trial, immunosuppression withdrawal was attempted within 2 years of liver transplant. Draws occurred before transplant, before withdrawal, and after complete or failed withdrawal. Third-party-reactive TCRbeta sequences from pre-transplant mixed lymphocyte reactions served as antigen-independent comparators.

Study-level findings and limits: Donor-reactive sequences fell more than third party-reactive ones, suggesting partial deletion.

The assay was immunoSEQ multiplex PCR, and TCRdb's table has in-frame clones only and misses some. The data show roughly 50,000 clones, with around 84% seen just once and over 7% held by the top ten. The V end was cut by 5 bases, the J end by 4 bases, with 11 bases between. The CDR3 covers 14 residues. Germline CDR1 LNHDA, CDR2 SQIVND (reference sequence). Points on this clone: Its specificity is not known.

The receptor comes from a human donor who received a liver transplant. The source was CD4+ T cells from blood, collected before liver transplant. The chain joins TRBV19 to TRBJ2-2; TRBD2 might be the D (6 bases). The CDR3 protein is CASSGRESTGELFF. The CDR3, as DNA: TGTGCCAGTAGTGGTCGGGAGTCCACCGGGGAGCTGTTTTTT.